This T cell receptor beta chain was obtained from a study of cytotoxic CD8 clonotypes in ibrutinib-treated CLL. Study-wide points: Baseline levels of clonality went above those of age-matched healthy donors and moved with circulating CD8+ T-cell counts.

Germline CDR1 reads KGHSH; CDR2 reads LQKENI. The CDR3 has 15 amino acids. Deletions cut 7 bases from V and 0 bases from J, with 15 bases between. Depths of 1 in 200,000 to 1 in 1 million T cells were the sequencing target. The data were produced by immunoSEQ multiplex PCR, yet TCRdb's version contains in-frame clones alone and is incomplete. The repertoire consists of roughly 150,000 clones, with approximately 80% occurring once and the leading ten covering around 4.5%. To note about this clone: No antigen is known for it.

The origin of this receptor is a human donor with chronic lymphocytic leukemia. The chain links TRBV18 to TRBJ1-1, with D hard to call. Sequences were derived from PBMCs, sampled after 24 months of ibrutinib treatment. CDR3 region: CASYGSLGLNTEAFF. The CDR3 bases are TGTGCCAGCTATGGGTCCCTCGGATTGAACACTGAAGCTTTCTTT. The full variable domain, its missing parts supplied by reference TRBV18 and TRBJ1-1, is NAGVMQNPRHLVRRRGQEARLRCSPMKGHSHVYWYRQLPEEGLKFMVYLQKENIIDESGMPKERFSAEFPKEGPSILRIQQVVRGDSAAYFCASYGSLGLNTEAFFGQGTRLTVV.